This TCR beta chain was sequenced for a study of PD-1 blockade in mismatch repair-deficient tumors. The overall study: Patients had over 10 mismatch repair-deficient cancer types, all previously treated and progressing.

Whole-study results and caveats: After pembrolizumab, tumor-resident clones rose rapidly, then generally contracted before radiologic responses.

The CDR3 spans 13 residues. Germline loops: CDR1 LGHNA, CDR2 YSLEER. Trimming left V 0 bases short and J 6 bases short, with 5 bases between. With respect to this clone: Its specificity is unknown.

Mismatch repair deficiency was confirmed in all patients, by PCR or immunohistochemistry. Three pembrolizumab responders had their TCRs sequenced. Clones were sequenced by immunoSEQ multiplex PCR, and TCRdb holds only the in-frame ones, with some missing. The sample consists of 100,000 to 150,000 clones, about 86% of them appearing once. This receptor was taken from an adult with mismatch repair-deficient cancer. The chain recombines TRBV4-3 with TRBJ2-2; D remains ambiguous. This specimen was peripheral blood, taken 44 weeks after starting pembrolizumab. The DNA for the CDR3 is TGCGCCAGCAGCCAAGAAAGTTCCGGGGAGCTGTTTTTT. This gives the protein CASSQESSGELFF.